This TCR beta chain was sequenced in a study of CD8+CD57+ T cells in acquired aplastic anemia. Whole-study results and caveats: It was found that under 30 CD8+ CDR3 sequences were shared between patients and controls. Between the patient and control groups, CD8+ Simpson's diversity did not differ significantly.

The sequenced patients had an expansion of CD8+CD57+ cells seen by flow cytometry. Blood sampling was performed on the patients, and none of them had received therapy by then. The template used for profiling TCR beta VDJ and CDR3 was genomic DNA. MiXCR, applied by TCRdb to the reads, yields one record per CDR3 protein. The sample includes 200,000 to 250,000 distinct CDR3 sequences, about 62% seen only once; the top ten take about 60%. Details on this clonotype: Its matching antigen is unknown.

V was trimmed by 4 bases and J by 2 bases, leaving 15 bases between them. The CDR3 totals 16 residues. Germline CDR1 is KGHDR and CDR2 is SFDVKD. V is TRBV24-1 and J is TRBJ2-3; TRBD2 is a possible D gene (6 bases). The material sequenced was sorted CD4+, CD8+, or CD8+CD57+ T cells (not recorded which) from PBMCs. This receptor was identified in a human donor with aplastic anemia. The CDR3 loop is CATSDRLSGDTDTQYF. CDR3 DNA sequence: TGTGCCACCAGTGACCGCCTTAGCGGAGACACAGATACGCAGTATTTT.